This TCR beta chain originates from a study of T cells after yellow fever vaccination. Study observations and caveats: Reappearance after the booster was seen for most primary-vaccination clones, at 95% to 96% CD4 and 85% to 90% CD8. The CD4 compartment and the CD8 compartment contained a small share of clonotypes in common.

Points on this clonotype: Its specificity is not known.

Germline V gives CDR1 SGHTA, CDR2 FQGTGA. V shed 5 bases and J 8 bases; nucleotides not matched to a gene: 10. The CDR3 is made up of 16 amino acids. In making TCR cDNA, 5'RACE template switching added a universal primer site and UMIs to it. TCRdb analysed the 5' RACE reads with MiXCR anew, one entry per CDR3 protein. The sample includes fewer than 650,000 distinct CDR3 sequences, 21% seen only once; the top ten take roughly 16%. Here the sequenced sample was PBMCs, taken more than 20 days after the first yellow fever vaccination. This TCR was sampled from a man between 18 and 29 years old who received the YFV17D yellow fever vaccine. This sequence joins TRBV7-3 and TRBJ2-1; 12 bases match TRBD2. As DNA, the CDR3 is TGTGCCAGCAGCGACCCTAGCGGGGGGGCCCACGATGAGCAGTTCTTC. This sequence encodes CASSDPSGGAHDEQFF.